The following is a TCR beta chain sequence with its context. Its matching antigen is unknown. The CDR3 is made up of 16 amino acids. Trimming took off 3 bases at V and 1 base at J, with 15 bases between the two ends. Germline V gene sequence: CDR1 SGHAT, CDR2 FQNNGV. The record originates from a study of spatial heterogeneity in lung cancer. The wider study: Detection consistently yielded more beta chains than alpha chains. General study points: The study found ubiquitous expanded tumor TCRs in blood more at resection than follow-up.

TCRdb passed the 5' RACE reads through MiXCR, listing each CDR3 protein once. The sample lists roughly 79,000 distinct CDR3 sequences; roughly 12% were seen once. Time point of the sample: sample taken at primary tumor resection. Material for sequencing was whole RNA from tumor, nontumor lung or frozen PBMC, left unsorted. The donors, 70 to 80 patients with untreated early-stage non-small cell lung cancer, provided the samples. This chain connects TRBV11-2 to TRBJ1-1; D not certain. This sample comprised PBMCs, obtained at surgery. The clonotype originates from a male donor with early-stage non-small cell lung cancer. CDR3 DNA: TGTGCCAGCAGCTTCCGTGGTGGTGTGGAGAACACTGAAGCTTTCTTT. Translating it yields CASSFRGGVENTEAFF.